This T cell receptor beta chain was recovered during a study of T cells after yellow fever vaccination. For TCR, cDNA came from 5'RACE template switching, which added a universal primer site and UMIs. One entry per CDR3 protein results from TCRdb running MiXCR on the 5' RACE reads. The sample has 450,000 to 550,000 distinct CDR3 sequences; approximately 21% are singletons. As to this clonotype: Antigen: not known.

Study-wide points: In post-booster samples, most primary-vaccination clones reappeared (about 97% CD4, over 70% CD8).

Deletions cut 9 bases from V and 5 bases from J, with 10 bases between. The V gene's germline CDR1 is MNHEY and CDR2 SMNVEV (reference sequence). CDR3 size: 11 residues. The sequencing used PBMCs, collected 15 days after the yellow fever booster vaccination. The chain carries TRBV27 and TRBJ1-1; the D gene is possibly TRBD1 (5 bases). The sequence was collected from a man aged 25-45 years who received the YFV17D yellow fever vaccine. The CDR3, as DNA: TGTGCCAGTAAAGGGGTAACTGAAGCTTTCTTT. Translation gives CASKGVTEAFF.